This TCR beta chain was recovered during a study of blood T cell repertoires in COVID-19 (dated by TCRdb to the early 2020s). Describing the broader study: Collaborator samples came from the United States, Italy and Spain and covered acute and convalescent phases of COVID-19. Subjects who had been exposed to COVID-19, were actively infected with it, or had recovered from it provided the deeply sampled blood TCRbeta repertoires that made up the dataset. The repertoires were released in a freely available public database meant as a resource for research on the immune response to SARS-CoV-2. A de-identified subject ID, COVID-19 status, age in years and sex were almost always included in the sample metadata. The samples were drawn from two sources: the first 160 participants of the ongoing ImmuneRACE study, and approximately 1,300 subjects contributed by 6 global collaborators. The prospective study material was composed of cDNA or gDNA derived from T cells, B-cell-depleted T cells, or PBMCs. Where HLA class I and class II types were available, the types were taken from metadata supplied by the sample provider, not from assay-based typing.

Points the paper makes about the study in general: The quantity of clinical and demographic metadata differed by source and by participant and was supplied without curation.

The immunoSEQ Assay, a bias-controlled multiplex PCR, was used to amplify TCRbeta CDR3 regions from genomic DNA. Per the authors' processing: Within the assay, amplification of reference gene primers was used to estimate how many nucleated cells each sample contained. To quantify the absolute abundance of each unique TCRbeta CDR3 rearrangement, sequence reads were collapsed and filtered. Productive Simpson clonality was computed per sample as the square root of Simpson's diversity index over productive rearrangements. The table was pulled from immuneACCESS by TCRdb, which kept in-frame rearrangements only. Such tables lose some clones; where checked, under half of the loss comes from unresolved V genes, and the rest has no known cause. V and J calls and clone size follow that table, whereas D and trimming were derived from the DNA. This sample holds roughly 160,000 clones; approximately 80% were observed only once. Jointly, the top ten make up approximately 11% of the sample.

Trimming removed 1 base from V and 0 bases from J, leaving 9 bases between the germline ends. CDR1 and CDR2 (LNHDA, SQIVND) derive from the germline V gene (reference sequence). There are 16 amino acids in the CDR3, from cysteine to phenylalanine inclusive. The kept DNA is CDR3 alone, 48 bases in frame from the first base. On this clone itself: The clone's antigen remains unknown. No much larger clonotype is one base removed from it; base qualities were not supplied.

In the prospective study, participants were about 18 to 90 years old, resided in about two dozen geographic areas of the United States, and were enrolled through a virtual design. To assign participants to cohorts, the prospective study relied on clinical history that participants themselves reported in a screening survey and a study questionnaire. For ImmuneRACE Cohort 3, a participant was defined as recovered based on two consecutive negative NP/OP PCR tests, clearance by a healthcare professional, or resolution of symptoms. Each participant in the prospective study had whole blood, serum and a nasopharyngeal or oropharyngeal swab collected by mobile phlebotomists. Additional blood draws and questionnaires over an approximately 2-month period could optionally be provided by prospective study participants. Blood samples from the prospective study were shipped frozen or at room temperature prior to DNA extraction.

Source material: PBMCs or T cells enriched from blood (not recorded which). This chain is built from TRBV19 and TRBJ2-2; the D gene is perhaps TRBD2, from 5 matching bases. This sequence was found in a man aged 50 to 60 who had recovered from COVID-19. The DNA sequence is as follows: TGTGCCAGTAGTATAGCGTTAGCGCCGAACACCGGGGAGCTGTTTTTT. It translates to CASSIALAPNTGELFF.